What follows describes a single TCR beta chain. This sample stems from a study of blood T cell repertoires in COVID-19. Using immunoSEQ multiplex PCR, the repertoire was profiled, and TCRdb retains in-frame clones only, with some absent. The table lists approximately 170,000 clones, over 80% of them singletons. The sequence derives from a man aged 70 or older who had recovered from COVID-19. Material: peripheral blood.

The CDR3 protein is CASSYGPRKEKLFF. The CDR3 coding sequence is TGTGCCAGCAGTTATGGTCCCAGGAAGGAAAAACTGTTTTTT. This sequence joins TRBV6-5 and TRBJ1-4; D is unclear. The CDR3 totals 14 residues. The V and J ends lost 3 bases and 8 bases respectively, with 13 bases between them. Germline values: CDR1 MNHEY, CDR2 SVGAGI.